A selection of T cell receptor beta chains follows, all from one sample in a study of blood T cells in healthy people across ages. TCRdb re-called the 5' RACE reads through MiXCR, storing one row per CDR3 protein. The table has 720,000 or so distinct CDR3 sequences, less than 45% seen once. The sequencing input was blood. These TCRs come from an elderly man in good health. CDR3s include the opening cysteine and the closing phenylalanine or tryptophan. D genes are given only for firm matches. Expanded clones are given a class, and other clones once, few, many or no size at all.

d_gene: -; v_gene: TRBV3-1; j_gene: TRBJ2-4; abundance: -; CDR3aa: CASSRGGGVENIQYF; CDR3nt: TGTGCCAGCAGCCGAGGAGGGGGCGTAGAAAACATTCAGTACTTC
d_gene: TRBD1; v_gene: TRBV12-3/TRBV12-4; j_gene: TRBJ1-2; abundance: few; CDR3aa: CASSGQGDFYGYTF; CDR3nt: TGTGCCAGCAGCGGACAGGGGGACTTCTATGGCTACACCTTC
d_gene: -; v_gene: TRBV20-1; j_gene: TRBJ2-5; abundance: few; CDR3aa: CSANRALAGETQYF; CDR3nt: TGCAGTGCTAATCGGGCCTTAGCTGGGGAGACCCAGTACTTC
d_gene: -; v_gene: TRBV7-2; j_gene: TRBJ2-5; abundance: few; CDR3aa: CASSLALGGGQRETQYF; CDR3nt: TGTGCCAGCAGCTTAGCACTGGGCGGGGGCCAGAGGGAGACCCAGTACTTC
d_gene: -; v_gene: TRBV5-6; j_gene: TRBJ1-1; abundance: -; CDR3aa: CASSFDRATEAFF; CDR3nt: TGTGCCAGCAGCTTCGACCGGGCCACTGAAGCTTTCTTT
d_gene: TRBD2; v_gene: TRBV7-3; j_gene: TRBJ2-1; abundance: many; CDR3aa: CASSLRASGGAFF; CDR3nt: TGTGCCAGCAGCTTAAGGGCTAGCGGGGGGGCGTTCTTC
d_gene: -; v_gene: TRBV6-6; j_gene: TRBJ2-1; abundance: -; CDR3aa: CASSYGGEASLLILEFF; CDR3nt: TGTGCCAGCAGTTACGGAGGGGAGGCCTCCCTACTTATCTTAGAGTTCTTC
d_gene: -; v_gene: TRBV7-9; j_gene: TRBJ2-2; abundance: once; CDR3aa: CASSVQRGHGELFF; CDR3nt: TGTGCCAGCAGCGTACAACGGGGTCACGGGGAGCTGTTTTTT
d_gene: -; v_gene: TRBV9; j_gene: TRBJ2-3; abundance: -; CDR3aa: CASSVNSGSTDTQYF; CDR3nt: TGTGCCAGCAGCGTAAATAGCGGTAGCACAGATACGCAGTATTTT
d_gene: TRBD1; v_gene: TRBV6-2/TRBV6-3; j_gene: TRBJ1-2; abundance: few; CDR3aa: CASSPGQIYGYTF; CDR3nt: TGTGCCAGCAGTCCGGGACAGATCTATGGCTACACCTTC
d_gene: -; v_gene: TRBV20-1; j_gene: TRBJ1-2; abundance: many; CDR3aa: CSASRSAANYGYTF; CDR3nt: TGCAGTGCTAGTCGGTCGGCAGCTAACTATGGCTACACCTTC
d_gene: -; v_gene: TRBV5-1; j_gene: TRBJ2-1; abundance: -; CDR3aa: CASSYGQGYYNEQFF; CDR3nt: TGCGCCAGCAGCTATGGACAAGGATACTACAATGAGCAGTTCTTC
d_gene: -; v_gene: TRBV11-3; j_gene: TRBJ2-3; abundance: few; CDR3aa: CASSFFWRRYTQYF; CDR3nt: TGTGCCAGCAGCTTCTTCTGGCGGAGGTATACGCAGTATTTT
d_gene: -; v_gene: TRBV4-3; j_gene: TRBJ2-3; abundance: few; CDR3aa: CASSQEGAGGNTDTQYF; CDR3nt: TGCGCCAGCAGCCAAGAAGGGGCAGGAGGAAACACAGATACGCAGTATTTT
d_gene: -; v_gene: TRBV6-5; j_gene: TRBJ2-5; abundance: -; CDR3aa: CASSDSNRNNEQYF; CDR3nt: TGTGCCAGCAGTGACTCGAACCGGAACAATGAGCAGTACTTC
d_gene: -; v_gene: TRBV6-5; j_gene: TRBJ2-1; abundance: -; CDR3aa: CASSPQLPGNNEQFF; CDR3nt: TGTGCCAGCAGTCCCCAACTGCCAGGGAACAATGAGCAGTTCTTC
d_gene: -; v_gene: TRBV20-1; j_gene: TRBJ2-1; abundance: -; CDR3aa: CSAGGYEQESYNEQFF; CDR3nt: TGCAGTGCTGGAGGGTATGAACAGGAGTCTTACAATGAGCAGTTCTTC
d_gene: TRBD1; v_gene: TRBV7-6; j_gene: TRBJ2-1; abundance: -; CDR3aa: CASSLGDRGGNEQFF; CDR3nt: TGTGCCAGCAGCTTAGGGGACAGGGGAGGCAATGAGCAGTTCTTC
d_gene: -; v_gene: TRBV20-1; j_gene: TRBJ2-3; abundance: -; CDR3aa: CSATGELAVSTDTQYF; CDR3nt: TGCAGTGCTACAGGAGAACTAGCAGTAAGCACAGATACGCAGTATTTT
d_gene: TRBD1; v_gene: TRBV3-1; j_gene: TRBJ2-7; abundance: -; CDR3aa: CASSQAWGTVYEQYF; CDR3nt: TGTGCCAGCAGCCAAGCGTGGGGGACAGTCTACGAGCAGTACTTC
d_gene: TRBD2; v_gene: TRBV6-5; j_gene: TRBJ2-3; abundance: -; CDR3aa: CASSRAGGLLTDTQYF; CDR3nt: TGTGCCAGCAGCCGAGCGGGAGGGCTTTTAACAGATACGCAGTATTTT
d_gene: TRBD1; v_gene: TRBV7-2; j_gene: TRBJ2-7; abundance: -; CDR3aa: CVSSPGTGRSYEQYF; CDR3nt: TGTGTCAGCAGCCCCGGGACAGGGAGGTCCTACGAGCAGTACTTC
d_gene: -; v_gene: TRBV20-1; j_gene: TRBJ2-5; abundance: many; CDR3aa: CSAPIQGQTQYF; CDR3nt: TGCAGTGCCCCTATACAGGGACAGACCCAGTACTTC
d_gene: TRBD1; v_gene: TRBV20-1; j_gene: TRBJ2-3; abundance: -; CDR3aa: CSAGTGSPDTQYF; CDR3nt: TGCAGTGCTGGGACAGGGTCCCCTGATACGCAGTATTTT
d_gene: -; v_gene: TRBV7-9; j_gene: TRBJ1-1; abundance: -; CDR3aa: CASSPPGGRLNTEAFF; CDR3nt: TGTGCCAGCAGCCCTCCCGGTGGCAGACTGAACACTGAAGCTTTCTTT
d_gene: TRBD1; v_gene: TRBV28; j_gene: TRBJ2-1; abundance: -; CDR3aa: CASSSRRQGSSYNEQFF; CDR3nt: TGTGCCAGCAGTTCACGAAGACAGGGTAGCTCCTACAATGAGCAGTTCTTC
d_gene: -; v_gene: TRBV6-2/TRBV6-3; j_gene: TRBJ2-1; abundance: -; CDR3aa: CASRVAGYEQFF; CDR3nt: TGTGCCAGCAGGGTAGCAGGGTATGAGCAGTTCTTC
d_gene: -; v_gene: TRBV7-9; j_gene: TRBJ2-7; abundance: -; CDR3aa: CASSLGHSYGQYF; CDR3nt: TGTGCCAGCAGCTTAGGGCACTCCTACGGGCAGTACTTC
d_gene: TRBD2; v_gene: TRBV7-2; j_gene: TRBJ2-7; abundance: few; CDR3aa: CASSASSGGLSYEQYF; CDR3nt: TGTGCCAGCAGCGCCTCTAGCGGGGGCCTCTCCTACGAGCAGTACTTC
d_gene: -; v_gene: TRBV29-1; j_gene: TRBJ1-1; abundance: -; CDR3aa: CSVRFQGRGEAFF; CDR3nt: TGCAGCGTCAGGTTTCAGGGGCGAGGTGAAGCTTTCTTT
d_gene: TRBD1; v_gene: TRBV11-3; j_gene: TRBJ2-1; abundance: -; CDR3aa: CASSSGTALEQFF; CDR3nt: TGTGCCAGCAGCTCCGGGACAGCCTTAGAGCAGTTCTTC
d_gene: TRBD2; v_gene: TRBV15; j_gene: TRBJ2-1; abundance: few; CDR3aa: CATSPRSTSGRINEQFF; CDR3nt: TGTGCCACCAGCCCGCGAAGTACTAGCGGGAGAATCAATGAGCAGTTCTTC
d_gene: TRBD1; v_gene: TRBV10-1; j_gene: TRBJ2-7; abundance: few; CDR3aa: CASRAARDRAAEQYF; CDR3nt: TGCGCCAGCAGAGCCGCCCGGGACAGGGCCGCCGAGCAGTACTTC
d_gene: -; v_gene: TRBV9; j_gene: TRBJ2-3; abundance: -; CDR3aa: CASSVGVSGYQDTQYF; CDR3nt: TGTGCCAGCAGCGTAGGTGTTAGCGGATATCAAGATACGCAGTATTTT
d_gene: -; v_gene: TRBV20-1; j_gene: TRBJ2-7; abundance: -; CDR3aa: CSAGPTSYEQYF; CDR3nt: TGCAGCGCCGGGCCCACCTCCTACGAGCAGTACTTC
d_gene: -; v_gene: TRBV4-3; j_gene: TRBJ2-3; abundance: -; CDR3aa: CASSRSPSSIRTDTQYF; CDR3nt: TGCGCCAGCAGCCGATCTCCCTCGAGCATTCGCACAGATACGCAGTATTTT
d_gene: TRBD2; v_gene: TRBV20-1; j_gene: TRBJ2-5; abundance: -; CDR3aa: CSARDAGGRRETLYF; CDR3nt: TGCAGTGCTAGAGATGCGGGAGGGCGGCGGGAGACCCTGTACTTC
d_gene: TRBD2; v_gene: TRBV11-1; j_gene: TRBJ2-2; abundance: few; CDR3aa: CASSSGLAGVGTGELFF; CDR3nt: TGTGCCAGCAGCTCCGGACTAGCGGGAGTTGGAACCGGGGAGCTGTTTTTT
d_gene: -; v_gene: TRBV20-1; j_gene: TRBJ1-1; abundance: -; CDR3aa: CSARVTLSTEAFF; CDR3nt: TGCAGTGCGCGCGTCACCTTGAGCACTGAAGCTTTCTTT
d_gene: -; v_gene: TRBV7-8; j_gene: TRBJ2-7; abundance: few; CDR3aa: CAISKSGPYEQYF; CDR3nt: TGTGCCATCTCAAAAAGCGGCCCCTACGAGCAGTACTTC
d_gene: -; v_gene: TRBV5-8; j_gene: TRBJ2-3; abundance: few; CDR3aa: CASSLQFTQYF; CDR3nt: TGTGCCAGCAGCTTGCAGTTTACGCAGTATTTT
d_gene: -; v_gene: TRBV5-1; j_gene: TRBJ2-5; abundance: few; CDR3aa: CASSGGPSVETQYF; CDR3nt: TGCGCCAGCAGCGGAGGCCCTAGCGTCGAGACCCAGTACTTC
d_gene: TRBD2; v_gene: TRBV6-5; j_gene: TRBJ2-7; abundance: many; CDR3aa: CASRTGTSGMIMGEQYF; CDR3nt: TGTGCCAGCAGAACCGGGACTAGCGGGATGATTATGGGAGAGCAGTACTTC
d_gene: TRBD1; v_gene: TRBV29-1; j_gene: TRBJ1-1; abundance: few; CDR3aa: CSHDRDGTEAFF; CDR3nt: TGCAGCCATGACAGGGACGGCACTGAAGCTTTCTTT
d_gene: -; v_gene: TRBV7-6; j_gene: TRBJ2-5; abundance: -; CDR3aa: CASSFQYQETQYF; CDR3nt: TGTGCCAGCAGCTTCCAGTACCAAGAGACCCAGTACTTC
d_gene: -; v_gene: TRBV12-3/TRBV12-4; j_gene: TRBJ2-3; abundance: -; CDR3aa: CASSQNSVGDTQYF; CDR3nt: TGTGCCAGCAGCCAAAATAGCGTTGGAGATACGCAGTATTTT
d_gene: -; v_gene: TRBV20-1; j_gene: TRBJ1-2; abundance: -; CDR3aa: CSAHDRQANYGYTF; CDR3nt: TGCAGTGCTCATGACAGACAAGCTAACTATGGCTACACCTTC
d_gene: TRBD1; v_gene: TRBV4-1; j_gene: TRBJ1-4; abundance: few; CDR3aa: CASRPDRGIDREKLFF; CDR3nt: TGCGCCAGCCGCCCGGACAGGGGAATTGATCGGGAAAAACTGTTTTTT
d_gene: TRBD1; v_gene: TRBV29-1; j_gene: TRBJ1-5; abundance: few; CDR3aa: CSVGSGTGDQPQHF; CDR3nt: TGCAGCGTGGGTTCCGGGACAGGGGATCAGCCCCAGCATTTT
d_gene: TRBD1; v_gene: TRBV28; j_gene: TRBJ2-7; abundance: few; CDR3aa: CASREQGAGYEQYF; CDR3nt: TGTGCCAGCAGGGAACAGGGGGCAGGTTACGAGCAGTACTTC
d_gene: -; v_gene: TRBV3-1; j_gene: TRBJ2-4; abundance: -; CDR3aa: CASSQASGHSGVIQYF; CDR3nt: TGTGCCAGCAGCCAGGCGTCGGGCCACTCAGGGGTCATTCAGTACTTC
d_gene: -; v_gene: TRBV20-1; j_gene: TRBJ1-2; abundance: -; CDR3aa: CSARARARGYTF; CDR3nt: TGCAGTGCTAGAGCAAGGGCACGGGGCTACACCTTC